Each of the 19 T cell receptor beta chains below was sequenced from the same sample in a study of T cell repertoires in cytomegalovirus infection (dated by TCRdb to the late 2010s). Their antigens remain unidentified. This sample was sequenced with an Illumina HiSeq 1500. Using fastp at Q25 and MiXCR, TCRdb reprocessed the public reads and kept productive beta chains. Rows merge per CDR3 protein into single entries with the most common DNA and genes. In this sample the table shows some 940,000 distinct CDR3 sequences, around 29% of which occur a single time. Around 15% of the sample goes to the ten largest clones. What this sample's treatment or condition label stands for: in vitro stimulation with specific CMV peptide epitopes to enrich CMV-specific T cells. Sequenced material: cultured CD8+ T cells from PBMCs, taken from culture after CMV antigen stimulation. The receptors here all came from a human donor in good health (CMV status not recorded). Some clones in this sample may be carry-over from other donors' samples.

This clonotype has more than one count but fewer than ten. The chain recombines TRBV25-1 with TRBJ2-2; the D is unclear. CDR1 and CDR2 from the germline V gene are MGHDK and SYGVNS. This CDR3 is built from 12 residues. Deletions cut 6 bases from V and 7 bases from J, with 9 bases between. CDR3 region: CASSLQVGELFF. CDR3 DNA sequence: TGTGCCAGCAGCCTTCAGGTCGGGGAGCTGTTTTTT.

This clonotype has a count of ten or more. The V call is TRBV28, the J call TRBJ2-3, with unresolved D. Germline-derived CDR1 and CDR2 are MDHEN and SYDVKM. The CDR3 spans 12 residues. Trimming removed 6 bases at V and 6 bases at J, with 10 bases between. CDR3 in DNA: TGTGCCAGCAGCCCCCTTTGGGATACGCAGTATTTT. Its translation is CASSPLWDTQYF.

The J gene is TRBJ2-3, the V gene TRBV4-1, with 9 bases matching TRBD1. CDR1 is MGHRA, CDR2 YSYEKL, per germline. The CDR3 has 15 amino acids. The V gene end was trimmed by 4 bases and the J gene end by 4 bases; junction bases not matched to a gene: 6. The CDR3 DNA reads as TGCGCCAGCAGCCGAGTAACAGGGGGCCCAGATACGCAGTATTTT. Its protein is CASSRVTGGPDTQYF.

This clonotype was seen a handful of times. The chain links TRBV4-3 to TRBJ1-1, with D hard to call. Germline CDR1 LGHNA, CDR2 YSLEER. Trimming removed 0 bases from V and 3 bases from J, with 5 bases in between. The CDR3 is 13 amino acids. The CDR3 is CASSQDRYTEAFF. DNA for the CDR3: TGCGCCAGCAGCCAAGATCGTTACACTGAAGCTTTCTTT.

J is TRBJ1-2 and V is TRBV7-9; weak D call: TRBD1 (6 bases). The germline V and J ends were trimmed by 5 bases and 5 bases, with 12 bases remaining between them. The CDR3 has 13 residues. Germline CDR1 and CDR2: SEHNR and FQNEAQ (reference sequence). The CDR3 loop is CASSLQGRYGYTF. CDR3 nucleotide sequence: TGTGCCAGCAGCCTACAGGGACGGTATGGCTACACCTTC.

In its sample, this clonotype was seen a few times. The CDR3 DNA reads as TGTGCCAGCAGCGTAGCGGGGACAGGAACGGTAGGATCACCCCTCCACTTT. This codes for CASSVAGTGTVGSPLHF. V gene TRBV9 combines with J gene TRBJ1-6; 8 bases are a match to TRBD1. V shed 0 bases, J shed 10 bases, and the junction held 12 bases outside the gene matches. CDR1 SGDLS and CDR2 YYNGEE come from the germline V gene. The CDR3 consists of 17 residues.

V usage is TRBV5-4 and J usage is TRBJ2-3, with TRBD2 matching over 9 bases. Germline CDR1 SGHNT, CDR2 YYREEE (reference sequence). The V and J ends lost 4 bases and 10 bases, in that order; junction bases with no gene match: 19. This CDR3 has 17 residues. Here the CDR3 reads CASSPPGGASGVYAQYF. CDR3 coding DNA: TGTGCCAGCAGCCCCCCCGGAGGGGCTAGCGGGGTGTATGCGCAGTATTTT.

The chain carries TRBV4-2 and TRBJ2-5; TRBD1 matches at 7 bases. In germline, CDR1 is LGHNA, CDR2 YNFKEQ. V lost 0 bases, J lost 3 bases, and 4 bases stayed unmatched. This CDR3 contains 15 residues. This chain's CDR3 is CASSQDFTGEETQYF. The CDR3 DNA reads TGTGCCAGCAGCCAAGATTTCACAGGGGAAGAGACCCAGTACTTC.

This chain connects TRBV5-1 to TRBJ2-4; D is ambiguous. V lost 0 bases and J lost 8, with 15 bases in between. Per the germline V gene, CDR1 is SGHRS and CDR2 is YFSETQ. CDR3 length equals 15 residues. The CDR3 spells CASSLDARTIDIQYF. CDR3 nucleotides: TGCGCCAGCAGCTTGGATGCCCGAACGATTGACATTCAGTACTTC.

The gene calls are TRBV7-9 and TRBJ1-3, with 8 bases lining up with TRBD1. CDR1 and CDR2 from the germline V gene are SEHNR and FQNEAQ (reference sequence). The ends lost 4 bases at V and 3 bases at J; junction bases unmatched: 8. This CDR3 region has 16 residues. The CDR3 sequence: CASSSLKDRDGNTIYF. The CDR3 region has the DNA TGTGCCAGCAGCTCTCTAAAGGACAGGGATGGAAACACCATATATTTT.

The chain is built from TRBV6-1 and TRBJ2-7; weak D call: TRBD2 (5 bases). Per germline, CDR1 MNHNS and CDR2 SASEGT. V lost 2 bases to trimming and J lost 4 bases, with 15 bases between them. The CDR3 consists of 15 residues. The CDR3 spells CASSEYGVSAYEQYV. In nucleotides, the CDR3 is TGTGCCAGCAGTGAATACGGGGTATCGGCTTACGAGCAGTACGTC.

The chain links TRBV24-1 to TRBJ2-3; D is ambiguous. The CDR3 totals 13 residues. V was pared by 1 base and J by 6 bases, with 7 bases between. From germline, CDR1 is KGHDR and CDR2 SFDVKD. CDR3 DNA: TGTGCCACCAGTGATTTCGCGGAGGATACGCAGTATTTT. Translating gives CATSDFAEDTQYF.

Here the CDR3 reads CAGRQGYTGELFF. In DNA, the CDR3 is TGTGCCGGACGACAGGGTTACACCGGGGAGCTGTTTTTT. The chain carries TRBV28 and TRBJ2-2; TRBD1 aligns across 7 bases. Trimming cost V 11 bases and J 3 bases; bases outside gene matches: 6. The CDR3 runs to 13 residues. The V gene's germline CDR1 is MDHEN and CDR2 SYDVKM.

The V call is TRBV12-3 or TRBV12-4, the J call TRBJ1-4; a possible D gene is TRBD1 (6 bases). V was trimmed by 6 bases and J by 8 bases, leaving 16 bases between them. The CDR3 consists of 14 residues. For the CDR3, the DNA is TGTGCCAGCAGGAGCTCCGGGACACAAGAAAAACTGTTTTTT. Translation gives CASRSSGTQEKLFF.

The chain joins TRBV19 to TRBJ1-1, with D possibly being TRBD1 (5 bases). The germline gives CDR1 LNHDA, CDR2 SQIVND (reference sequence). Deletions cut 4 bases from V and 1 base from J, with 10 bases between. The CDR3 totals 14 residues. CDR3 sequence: CASSTRQSNTEAFF. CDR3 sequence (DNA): TGTGCCAGTAGTACGCGACAGTCGAACACTGAAGCTTTCTTT.

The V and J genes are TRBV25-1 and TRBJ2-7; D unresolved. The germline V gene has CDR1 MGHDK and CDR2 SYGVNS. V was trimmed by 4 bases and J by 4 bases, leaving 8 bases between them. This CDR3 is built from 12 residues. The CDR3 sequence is CASSGGYYEQYF. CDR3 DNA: TGTGCCAGCAGTGGAGGATATTACGAGCAGTACTTC.

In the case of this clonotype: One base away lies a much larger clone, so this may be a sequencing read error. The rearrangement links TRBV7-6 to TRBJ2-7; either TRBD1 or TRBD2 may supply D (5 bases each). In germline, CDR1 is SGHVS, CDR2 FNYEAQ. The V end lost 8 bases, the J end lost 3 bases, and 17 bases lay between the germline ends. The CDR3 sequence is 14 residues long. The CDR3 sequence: CASGSPGPNYEQYF. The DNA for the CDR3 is TGTGCCAGCGGCTCCCCGGGACCGAACTACGAGCAGTACTTC.

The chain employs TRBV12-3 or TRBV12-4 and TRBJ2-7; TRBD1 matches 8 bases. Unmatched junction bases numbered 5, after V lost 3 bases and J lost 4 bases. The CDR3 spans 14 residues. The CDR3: CASSFQGAKYEQYF. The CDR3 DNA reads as TGTGCCAGCAGTTTCCAGGGGGCTAAGTACGAGCAGTACTTC.

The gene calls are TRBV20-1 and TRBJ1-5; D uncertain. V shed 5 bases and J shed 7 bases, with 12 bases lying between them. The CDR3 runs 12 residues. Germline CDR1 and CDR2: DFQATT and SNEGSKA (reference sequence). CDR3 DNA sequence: TGCAGTGCTCCTGCGGGAGACCAGCCCCAGCATTTT. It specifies CSAPAGDQPQHF.